The clone carrying this TCR beta chain was seen only a few times. Germline V gene data show CDR1 as LNHDA and CDR2 as SQIVND (reference sequence). Trimming took 5 bases from V and 3 from J, leaving 13 bases between them. This CDR3 has 14 amino acids. Time point in this sample: patch test 2, 6 weeks after DPC sensitization. Treatment described: therapeutic diphenylcyclopropenone sensitization with weekly scalp DPC. These data belong to a study of human T cells and chemical hapten exposure. TCRdb used MiXCR to reprocess the RACE reads, holding one entry per CDR3 protein. The sample includes under 100,000 distinct CDR3 sequences, around 10% of them seen just once.

The TCR sequence derives from a woman between 35 and 50 years old with alopecia areata. Some clones in this sample may be carry-over from other donors' samples. The chain joins TRBV19 to TRBJ2-5; D not resolved. The specimen was whole blood, collected in connection with sensitization to the hapten diphenylcyclopropenone (DPC). The CDR3 nucleotides are TGTGCCAGTAGTTCAATGACCCGGAAAGAGACCCAGTACTTC. This sequence encodes CASSSMTRKETQYF.